This paragraph reports one TCR beta chain. Reanalyzing the 5' RACE reads, TCRdb keeps one entry per CDR3 protein, without DNA. The table counts about 450,000 distinct CDR3 sequences; approximately 2.4% lies in the top ten. The CDR3 runs 17 residues. Germline CDR1 SGHRS, CDR2 YFSETQ. The data belong to a study of monozygotic twins with inflammatory bowel disease. The sample taken for sequencing was blood. V usage is TRBV5-1 and J usage is TRBJ2-7; as DNA is missing, the TRBD1 call by TCRdb cannot be tested. The sequence was obtained from a human donor with ulcerative colitis or Crohn's disease, or a healthy co-twin of an affected twin (not recorded which). The CDR3 loop is CASSLVSVTTPGNEQYF.